Below are 20 T cell receptor beta chains sequenced from a single sample in a study of Ad26.COV2.S vaccination and SARS-CoV-2 variants. Sequenced by immunoSEQ multiplex PCR; TCRdb stores in-frame clones only, minus some. The sample consists of more than 300,000 clones, about 86% of them appearing once. Noted treatment: some 20 received Ad26.COV2.S at low or high dose, single or two shots; about 5 received placebo; per-sample allocation not given. The samples date from day 63 after the first vaccine or placebo injection. The sequencing used peripheral blood, collected in a trial of Ad26.COV2.S vaccine versus placebo. Receptor source: a person aged 18 to 65 who received the Ad26.COV2.S COVID-19 vaccine or a placebo.

The rearrangement links TRBV3-1 (or the pseudogene TRBV3-2) to TRBJ1-6, with D maybe TRBD1 (5 bases). Trimming pared 4 bases from V and 3 bases from J, leaving 13 bases between. Germline V gene data show CDR1 as LGHDT and CDR2 as YNNKEL (reference sequence). The CDR3 runs to 16 residues. This CDR3 is CASSPGVSLYNSPLHF. The CDR3 nucleotides are TGTGCCAGCAGCCCGGGGGTCAGTCTCTATAATTCACCCCTCCACTTT.

The chain is built from TRBV20-1 and TRBJ1-2; 7 nucleotides line up with TRBD1. The CDR3 contains 14 residues. J was trimmed by 7 bases and V by 3 bases; bases with no gene match: 11. Germline V gene data show CDR1 as DFQATT and CDR2 as SNEGSKA (reference sequence). Here the CDR3 reads CSASIRQGRLGYTF. CDR3 DNA: TGCAGTGCTAGTATTCGACAGGGACGCCTTGGCTACACCTTC.

CDR3 bases: TGTGCCAGCAGCGAACAAGACAGGCCCAATGGCTACACCTTC. This sequence encodes CASSEQDRPNGYTF. The gene calls are TRBV6-6 and TRBJ1-2; D may be TRBD1 (6 bases). Trimming shortened V by 6 bases and J by 6 bases, and 17 bases separated the two germline ends. CDR3 length: 14 residues. CDR1 MNHNY and CDR2 SVGAGI come from the germline V gene (reference sequence).

The chain is built from TRBV2 and TRBJ2-7; D might be TRBD1 or TRBD2, each matching 5 bases. V was shortened by 6 bases and J by 2 bases, with 14 bases between the two germline ends. The CDR3 has 14 residues. Germline CDR1 and CDR2: SNHLY and FYNNEI. CDR3 loop: CASRESGTPYEQYF. The CDR3 DNA sequence: TGTGCCAGCAGGGAAAGTGGGACCCCCTACGAGCAGTACTTC. The full variable domain, rest sourced from reference TRBV2 and TRBJ2-7, is EPEVTQTPSHQVTQMGQEVILRCVPISNHLYFYWYRQILGQKVEFLVSFYNNEISEKSEIFDDQFSVERPDGSNFTLKIRSTKLEDSAMYFCASRESGTPYEQYFGPGTRLTVT.

The genes are TRBV5-1 and TRBJ2-7, with D possibly being TRBD1 or TRBD2 (5 bases each). In germline, CDR1 is SGHRS, CDR2 YFSETQ. The CDR3 is made up of 14 amino acids. The V end lost 4 bases, the J end lost 6 bases, and 17 bases lay between the germline ends. The CDR3 loop reads CASSPSRQKTEQYF. In DNA, the CDR3 is TGCGCCAGCAGCCCTAGCCGACAGAAGACCGAGCAGTACTTC.

This clone was detected only once. The genes are TRBV30 and TRBJ2-4; D is ambiguous. With 0 bases removed from V and 7 bases from J, the gap between germline ends came to 13 bases. Looked up from germline, CDR1 is GTSNPN and CDR2 is SVGIG (reference sequence). This CDR3 comprises 14 residues. CDR3 coding DNA: TGTGCCTGGAGTGTAGGTTTAGTTTCGAACATTCAGTACTTC. Protein sequence: CAWSVGLVSNIQYF.

The chain carries TRBV5-1 and TRBJ2-1, with 7 bases aligning to TRBD1. V shed 7 bases and J 6 bases; nucleotides not matched to a gene: 16. The CDR3 loop spans 16 amino acids. CDR1 and CDR2 from the germline V gene are SGHRS and YFSETQ. CDR3 in DNA: TGCGCCAGCTCACCGGGGACGGGACAGTCCGTCAATGAGCAGTTCTTC. Its protein is CASSPGTGQSVNEQFF.

The rearrangement links TRBV5-5 to TRBJ2-1; D remains ambiguous. Trimming pared 4 bases from V and 5 bases from J, leaving 16 bases between. The CDR3 covers 15 residues. Germline CDR1 and CDR2: SGHKS and YYEKEE (reference sequence). The CDR3 reads CASSLLWAEDNEQFF. The CDR3, as DNA: TGTGCCAGCAGCCTATTATGGGCCGAGGACAATGAGCAGTTCTTC.

This clone was seen a few times. The CDR3 protein is CASSQVVPAGEQFF. CDR3 DNA: TGTGCCAGCAGCCAAGTAGTGCCCGCCGGGGAGCAGTTCTTC. The genes are TRBV3-1 (or the pseudogene TRBV3-2) and TRBJ2-1; the D is unclear. The length of the CDR3 is 14 residues. The V end lost 1 base, the J end lost 10 bases, and 14 bases lay between the germline ends. Germline V gene sequence: CDR1 LGHDT, CDR2 YNNKEL (reference sequence).

The V gene is TRBV9, the J gene TRBJ2-1; D is undetermined. Germline loops: CDR1 SGDLS, CDR2 YYNGEE. V shed 4 bases and J shed 0 bases, with 14 bases lying between them. This CDR3 has 16 amino acids. Here the CDR3 reads CASSPLVLSSYNEQFF. CDR3 in DNA: TGTGCCAGCAGCCCGCTCGTTCTTAGCTCCTACAATGAGCAGTTCTTC.

This clone occurred once. This sequence joins TRBV9 and TRBJ1-3; unclear D gene. The germline gives CDR1 SGDLS, CDR2 YYNGEE. The CDR3 runs 15 residues. Trimming left V 0 bases short and J 0 bases short, with 7 bases between. CDR3 DNA sequence: TGTGCCAGCAGCGTAGCGATCAACTCTGGAAACACCATATATTTT. Translating gives CASSVAINSGNTIYF.

The count of this clone is one. The chain links TRBV7-8 to TRBJ2-2; no definite D call. V was trimmed by 8 bases and J by 5 bases, leaving 15 bases between them. CDR1 and CDR2 from the germline V gene are SGHVS and FQNEAQ. The CDR3 extends over 14 amino acids. Here the CDR3 reads CASGLITQTGELFF. The CDR3 nucleotides are TGTGCCAGCGGGCTAATCACTCAAACCGGGGAGCTGTTTTTT.

This clone was recorded a few times. The chain employs TRBV30 and TRBJ2-7, with TRBD2 as a possible D gene (6 bases). Germline values: CDR1 GTSNPN, CDR2 SVGIG (reference sequence). V lost 0 bases to trimming and J lost 0 bases, with 9 bases between them. CDR3 length: 14 amino acids. The CDR3 DNA sequence: TGTGCCTGGAGTGTCGGGACTTACTCCTACGAGCAGTACTTC. Protein product: CAWSVGTYSYEQYF.

This rearrangement joins TRBV12-5 to TRBJ1-2; the D gene is possibly TRBD1 (5 bases). Trimming took 5 bases from V and 7 from J, leaving 23 bases between them. The V gene's germline CDR1 is LGHNT and CDR2 FRNRAP. This CDR3 is built from 16 residues. The CDR3 sequence: CASGPPSSGGAGGYTF. DNA of the CDR3: TGTGCTAGTGGTCCCCCCTCCTCAGGCGGGGCCGGTGGCTACACCTTC.

This clone appeared a few times. The V and J genes are TRBV12-3 or TRBV12-4 and TRBJ1-2, with D maybe TRBD1 (5 bases). The germline V and J ends were trimmed by 3 bases and 8 bases, with 10 bases remaining between them. The CDR3 is 12 residues long. CDR3 bases: TGTGCCAGCAGTTTGTTTGGGGACGGCTACACCTTC. Translating it yields CASSLFGDGYTF.

The V gene is TRBV6-5, the J gene TRBJ2-5, with D possibly matching TRBD2 (6 bases). The CDR3 loop spans 13 amino acids. V lost 5 bases and J lost 6, with 13 bases in between. Looked up from germline, CDR1 is MNHEY and CDR2 is SVGAGI. The CDR3 DNA sequence: TGTGCCAGCAGTCGCGGGACTTCAAAGACCCAGTACTTC. Translating it yields CASSRGTSKTQYF.

The chain carries TRBV5-1 and TRBJ2-5, with TRBD2 identical over 11 bases. Trimming cost V 3 bases and J 4 bases; bases outside gene matches: 14. The CDR3 totals 18 residues. CDR1 is SGHRS, CDR2 YFSETQ, per germline. The CDR3 sequence is CASSSGWLGSGGAETQYF. CDR3 bases: TGCGCCAGCAGCTCAGGATGGCTTGGTAGCGGGGGGGCAGAGACCCAGTACTTC.

The chain employs TRBV6-5 and TRBJ1-1, with a weak D call TRBD1 (6 bases). Germline CDR1 is MNHEY and CDR2 is SVGAGI. V was clipped by 10 bases and J by 3 bases, with 15 bases between them. The CDR3 extends over 13 amino acids. CDR3 sequence reads: CATHTGGHTEAFF. The CDR3 DNA sequence: TGTGCCACCCACACCGGGGGGCACACTGAAGCTTTCTTT.

The rearrangement links TRBV18 to TRBJ2-7; 7 positions agree with TRBD1. This CDR3 has 14 amino acids. V lost 3 bases to trimming and J lost 3 bases; unmatched junction nucleotides: 5. Germline V CDR1 and CDR2: KGHSH, LQKENI. CDR3 in DNA: TGTGCCAGCTCACCCACTGCAGGGGGCTACGAGCAGTACTTC. Protein product: CASSPTAGGYEQYF. The full variable domain, with the rest looked up from reference TRBV18 and TRBJ2-7, is NAGVMQNPRHLVRRRGQEARLRCSPMKGHSHVYWYRQLPEEGLKFMVYLQKENIIDESGMPKERFSAEFPKEGPSILRIQQVVRGDSAAYFCASSPTAGGYEQYFGPGTRLTVT.

The chain uses TRBV7-2 and TRBJ2-3; 10 nucleotides line up with TRBD2. The V gene's germline CDR1 is SGHTA and CDR2 FQGNSA. The J segment lost 3 bases and the V segment lost 0 bases, leaving 6 bases of the junction unmatched. This CDR3 is built from 17 residues. CDR3: CASSLARLSGGTDTQYF. CDR3 sequence (DNA): TGTGCCAGCAGCTTAGCGCGTCTTAGCGGGGGGACAGATACGCAGTATTTT.